Presented here are 7 T cell receptor beta chains from one specimen sequenced in a study of CD8+CD57+ T cells in acquired aplastic anemia. In patients chosen for sequencing, flow cytometry had shown CD8+CD57+ cell expansion. TCR beta VDJ and CDR3 were profiled, and genomic DNA was the template. Each CDR3 protein is one row after TCRdb ran MiXCR on the reads. The table lists roughly 170,000 distinct CDR3 sequences, around 50% of them singletons. The sample taken for sequencing was sorted CD4+, CD8+, or CD8+CD57+ T cells (not recorded which) from PBMCs. The receptors originated from a human donor with aplastic anemia.

The genes are TRBV7-9 and TRBJ1-2; no clear D. V lost 5 bases and J lost 8, with 15 bases in between. This CDR3 has 13 residues. Germline lookup yields CDR1 SEHNR and CDR2 FQNEAQ (reference sequence). The CDR3: CASSPGLNGGYTF. The DNA for the CDR3 is TGTGCCAGCAGCCCTGGACTGAACGGGGGCTACACCTTC. Complete variable domain (other parts from reference TRBV7-9 and TRBJ1-2): DTGVSQNPRHKITKRGQNVTFRCDPISEHNRLYWYRQTLGQGPEFLTYFQNEAQLEKSRLLSDRFSAERPKGSFSTLEIQRTEQGDSAMYLCASSPGLNGGYTFGSGTRLTVV.

This clonotype turned up a few times. The chain combines TRBV7-3 with TRBJ2-7, with D uncertain. Trimming took 5 bases from V and 2 from J, leaving 7 bases between them. Germline V gene data show CDR1 as SGHTA and CDR2 as FQGTGA. This CDR3 region has 12 residues. This CDR3 is CASSQDPYEQYF. The CDR3 DNA follows: TGTGCCAGCAGCCAAGACCCCTACGAGCAGTACTTC.

The rearrangement links TRBV20-1 to TRBJ2-1; TRBD1 matches at 7 bases. V shed 3 bases, J shed 12 bases, and the junction held 23 bases outside the gene matches. Germline V CDR1 and CDR2: DFQATT, SNEGSKA (reference sequence). The CDR3 length is 17 residues. The CDR3 here is CSARSTQGTLVTMGQFF. The CDR3 nucleotides read TGCAGTGCTAGGTCAACACAGGGGACACTAGTCACAATGGGGCAGTTCTTC.

The chain is built from TRBV20-1 and TRBJ2-7, with 9 bases matching TRBD1. J gave up 6 bases and V 0 bases, and 9 bases lay outside the gene matches. The germline V gene has CDR1 DFQATT and CDR2 SNEGSKA (reference sequence). The CDR3 contains 15 residues. The CDR3 region is CSARDDRGAGGEQYF. DNA for the CDR3: TGCAGTGCTAGAGATGACAGGGGGGCAGGGGGCGAGCAGTACTTC.

The chain recombines TRBV6-5 with TRBJ1-5; D might be TRBD1 (5 bases). The V and J ends lost 4 bases and 9 bases respectively, with 22 bases between them. This CDR3 is 16 amino acids long. Germline V CDR1 and CDR2: MNHEY, SVGAGI. The CDR3 loop reads CASSSGPGRRRWPQHF. The CDR3 coding sequence is TGTGCCAGCAGTTCGGGACCCGGGCGGAGGCGGTGGCCCCAGCATTTT.

This clonotype was detected only a few times. The chain combines TRBV24-1 with TRBJ2-5; D remains unclear. V was pared by 1 base and J by 1 base, with 6 bases between. Per germline, CDR1 KGHDR and CDR2 SFDVKD. This CDR3 has 14 residues. The DNA for the CDR3 is TGTGCCACCAGTGATTTTCTCGTCCAAGAGACCCAGTACTTC. Its translation is CATSDFLVQETQYF.

There are many counts of this clonotype. V is TRBV10-3 and J is TRBJ2-3; 8 nucleotides match TRBD1. J was trimmed by 6 bases and V by 7 bases; bases with no gene match: 18. Germline loops: CDR1 ENHRY, CDR2 SYGVKD. This CDR3 is 17 amino acids long. CDR3 in amino acids: CAITLEGRDRPGDTQYF. The CDR3 DNA reads as TGTGCCATCACCCTAGAGGGCAGGGACAGGCCAGGGGATACGCAGTATTTT.